Below, 10 T cell receptor beta chains from the same sample are listed, as sequenced in a study of control samples from healthy donors and cancer patients. Measured with immunoSEQ multiplex PCR; TCRdb has only the in-frame clones, and not every one. The table lists 140,000 to 150,000 clones, more than 85% of them singletons. The specimen sequenced was blood. Every receptor here comes from a young man in good health.

CDR3 DNA sequence: TGTGCCAGCAGCACCTCTCCGTGGGACAGGGGAGGCGATGAGCAGTTCTTC. Amino acids: CASSTSPWDRGGDEQFF. The chain uses TRBV7-3 and TRBJ2-1; 10 bases are shared with TRBD1. V lost 5 bases to trimming and J lost 8 bases; unmatched junction nucleotides: 15. Germline CDR1 and CDR2: SGHTA and FQGTGA. The CDR3 runs 17 residues. Full variable domain (outside the CDR3, taken from reference TRBV7-3 and TRBJ2-1): GAGVSQTPSNKVTEKGKYVELRCDPISGHTALYWYRQSLGQGPEFLIYFQGTGAADDSGLPNDRFFAVRPEGSVSTLKIQRTERGDSAVYLCASSTSPWDRGGDEQFFGPGTRLTVL.

V is TRBV27 and J is TRBJ2-7; D gene unclear. Between the trimmed V and J ends, which lost 0 bases and 1 base, there was a span of 13 bases. Germline V CDR1 and CDR2: MNHEY, SMNVEV (reference sequence). The CDR3 loop spans 16 amino acids. CDR3 DNA: TGTGCCAGCAGTTTATCCGGACCGTACGTTTCCTACGAGCAGTACTTC. Encoded protein: CASSLSGPYVSYEQYF.

V and J are TRBV9 and TRBJ2-1; 7 bases agree with TRBD1. CDR3 length: 13 amino acids. V was clipped by 6 bases and J by 9 bases; unmatched bases: 9. Germline lookup yields CDR1 SGDLS and CDR2 YYNGEE. The CDR3 sequence is CASNRDRASEQFF. The CDR3 DNA follows: TGTGCCAGCAACCGGGACAGAGCTAGTGAGCAGTTCTTC.

The V and J genes are TRBV28 and TRBJ1-2; D uncertain. There are 12 residues in the CDR3. V lost 3 bases, J lost 4 bases, and 6 bases lay in between. Germline V gives CDR1 MDHEN, CDR2 SYDVKM. CDR3 in amino acids: CASSFTVYGYTF. In DNA form, the CDR3 reads TGTGCCAGCAGTTTCACCGTCTATGGCTACACCTTC.

V is TRBV7-3 and J is TRBJ2-2, with a tentative D call TRBD1 (6 bases). Germline V CDR1 and CDR2: SGHTA, FQGTGA. CDR3 length: 14 residues. V gave up 5 bases and J gave up 8 bases, with 15 bases separating them. The CDR3 sequence: CASSLQGRPGELFF. CDR3 sequence (DNA): TGTGCCAGCAGCCTACAGGGTAGACCGGGGGAGCTGTTTTTT.

This clone was recorded once. This chain uses TRBV16 with TRBJ2-3; D unclear. The CDR3 runs 15 residues. The germline V and J ends were trimmed by 5 bases and 1 base, with 13 bases remaining between them. Per the germline V gene, CDR1 is KGHSY and CDR2 is FQNENV. The CDR3 protein is CASSTRGVRTDTQYF. CDR3 nucleotides: TGTGCCAGCAGCACCCGTGGGGTACGCACAGATACGCAGTATTTT.

This sequence joins TRBV4-1 and TRBJ2-1; D is unresolved. Germline loops: CDR1 MGHRA, CDR2 YSYEKL. This CDR3 region has 12 residues. V dropped 1 base and J dropped 11 bases, with 9 bases sitting between them. This chain's CDR3 is CASSQVRTQQFF. The CDR3 bases are TGCGCCAGCAGCCAAGTTAGGACCCAGCAGTTCTTC.

The CDR3 is CASSEALAGTEAFF. The CDR3 DNA reads TGTGCCAGCAGTGAAGCGCTGGCGGGTACTGAAGCTTTCTTT. The rearrangement uses TRBV2 and TRBJ1-1; D remains ambiguous. The CDR3 totals 14 residues. The germline gives CDR1 SNHLY, CDR2 FYNNEI. The V gene lost 0 bases and the J gene lost 5 bases, with 10 bases spanning the gap.

V usage is TRBV29-1 and J usage is TRBJ1-1; tentatively, D is TRBD1 (6 bases). Germline CDR1 SQVTM, CDR2 ANQGSEA. There are 14 residues in the CDR3. The V gene lost 3 bases and the J gene lost 7 bases, with 18 bases spanning the gap. This CDR3 is CSVDKGGPVDEAFF. As DNA, the CDR3 is TGCAGCGTTGATAAGGGGGGGCCAGTTGATGAAGCTTTCTTT.

This clone was picked up one time. V gene TRBV6-5 combines with J gene TRBJ2-1; no clear D gene. The germline V gene has CDR1 MNHEY and CDR2 SVGAGI. Trimming removed 8 bases at V and 0 bases at J, with 14 bases between. This CDR3 is built from 15 residues. The CDR3 here is CASRHTLSSYNEQFF. The DNA for the CDR3 is TGTGCCAGCCGCCATACCTTGAGCTCCTACAATGAGCAGTTCTTC.